The rows below give T cell receptor beta chains drawn from one sample of a study. MiXCR was run by TCRdb on the multiplex PCR reads, yielding one entry per CDR3 protein. The sample lists several hundred distinct CDR3 sequences, about 4% seen once, with roughly 25% in the top ten. Material for sequencing was Tregs sorted from blood. The origin of the receptors is a female donor with breast cancer. The CDR3 runs from the conserved cysteine through the conserved F or W. The order of the fields is CDR3 DNA, CDR3 protein, clone size, J gene, D gene, V gene. The D gene is left open where the match is weak. Not every row has a clone size; where given, it reads once, few, many or a size class.

TGTGCCAGCAGTGGCAGTAGAAACTATGGCTACACCTTC CASSGSRNYGYTF medium-sized TRBJ1-2 NA TRBV12-3/TRBV12-4
TGTGCCAGCATAGACAGTGGGTGGGGACTCCACGAAGGCTACACCTTC CASIDSGWGLHEGYTF medium-sized TRBJ1-2 NA TRBV12-3/TRBV12-4
TGTGCCAGCAGTTTAGGGTCGGGCTCCGCAGACCTTTATGGCTACACCTTC CASSLGSGSADLYGYTF large TRBJ1-2 NA TRBV12-3/TRBV12-4
TGTGCCAGCAGAGCGACAGGCAACTATGGCTACACCTTC CASRATGNYGYTF large TRBJ1-2 NA TRBV12-3/TRBV12-4
TGTGCCAGCAGGCAGACGTCAGGAACTAACTATGGCTACACCTTC CASRQTSGTNYGYTF large TRBJ1-2 NA TRBV12-3/TRBV12-4
TGTGCCAGCAGTTCCGGGACGACCACGGGCTACACCTTC CASSSGTTTGYTF medium-sized TRBJ1-2 NA TRBV12-3/TRBV12-4
TGTGCCAGCAGTTTAGGCCAGAAGACCTTC CASSLGQKTF large TRBJ1-2 NA TRBV12-3/TRBV12-4
TGTGCCAGCAGCCAGGGGATAGGCTACACCTTC CASSQGIGYTF large TRBJ1-2 NA TRBV12-3/TRBV12-4
TGTGCCAGCAGTTTAGCCGGGCCCACCTATGGCTACACCTTC CASSLAGPTYGYTF medium-sized TRBJ1-2 NA TRBV12-3/TRBV12-4
TGTGCCAGCAGACCCCTGACAGGGTCCGACACCTTC CASRPLTGSDTF medium-sized TRBJ1-2 TRBD1 TRBV12-3/TRBV12-4
TGTGCCAGCAGTTTATCTTCAGGCTATGGCTACACCTTC CASSLSSGYGYTF hyperexpanded TRBJ1-2 NA TRBV12-3/TRBV12-4
TGTGCCAGCAGCGACAGGGGAAGAGGCTACACCTTC CASSDRGRGYTF large TRBJ1-2 TRBD1 TRBV12-3/TRBV12-4
TGTGCCAGCAGTAGTCAGCCCCACTATGGCTACACCTTC CASSSQPHYGYTF large TRBJ1-2 NA TRBV12-3/TRBV12-4
TGTGCCAGCAGAGGGGACAGGTGGGGCTACACCTTC CASRGDRWGYTF large TRBJ1-2 TRBD1 TRBV12-3/TRBV12-4
TGTGCCAGCAGCCGGACAGGGATCTATGGCTACACCTTC CASSRTGIYGYTF many TRBJ1-2 TRBD1 TRBV12-3/TRBV12-4
TGTGCCAGCAGTTTAGGACAGGGTAATGGCTACACCTTC CASSLGQGNGYTF medium-sized TRBJ1-2 TRBD1 TRBV12-3/TRBV12-4
TGTGCCAGCAGTCCGCACAGGGATTCCTATGGCTACACCTTC CASSPHRDSYGYTF many TRBJ1-2 NA TRBV12-3/TRBV12-4
TGTGCCAGCAGCCCCGGTCAGCTGGATTACCCGGGAGGCTACACCTTC CASSPGQLDYPGGYTF medium-sized TRBJ1-2 NA TRBV12-3/TRBV12-4
TGTGCCAGCAGCTTAAATGAGGGTCGCGGAGGTGGCTACACCTTC CASSLNEGRGGGYTF medium-sized TRBJ1-2 NA TRBV12-3/TRBV12-4
TGTGCCAGCAGTCCTCTTAGGGCTAACTATGGCTACACCTTC CASSPLRANYGYTF many TRBJ1-2 NA TRBV12-3/TRBV12-4
TGTGCCAGCAGCGGGACGCAGCTCCGTTATGGCTACACCTTC CASSGTQLRYGYTF many TRBJ1-2 NA TRBV12-3/TRBV12-4
TGTGCCAGCAGCCATGCCGTGGCAGATTATGGCTACACCTTC CASSHAVADYGYTF medium-sized TRBJ1-2 NA TRBV12-3/TRBV12-4
TGTGCCAGCGGGGACAGCCCCTATGGCTACACCTTC CASGDSPYGYTF many TRBJ1-2 TRBD1 TRBV12-3/TRBV12-4
TGTGCCAGCAGTTTATCCCTCCACGTAAACAGCATGACAGGCTACACCTTC CASSLSLHVNSMTGYTF many TRBJ1-2 NA TRBV12-3/TRBV12-4
TGTGCCAGCAGTTCCCTAATCCACAGGGCGACTAACTATGGCTACACCTTC CASSSLIHRATNYGYTF medium-sized TRBJ1-2 NA TRBV12-3/TRBV12-4
TGTGCCAGCAGTTTAGGACCGACTAGAAATGGCTACACCTTC CASSLGPTRNGYTF large TRBJ1-2 NA TRBV12-3/TRBV12-4
TGTGCCAGCAAATCTGGTTACGACTACTATGGCTACACCTTC CASKSGYDYYGYTF medium-sized TRBJ1-2 NA TRBV12-3/TRBV12-4
TGTGCCAGCAGCACACAGGGTTATGGCTACACCTTC CASSTQGYGYTF medium-sized TRBJ1-2 NA TRBV12-3/TRBV12-4
TGTGCCAGCAGTTACGGGACAGGGACTGGCTACACCTTC CASSYGTGTGYTF medium-sized TRBJ1-2 TRBD1 TRBV12-3/TRBV12-4
TGTGCCAGCAGTTTCGACAGCTTTCCGTATGGCTACACCTTC CASSFDSFPYGYTF medium-sized TRBJ1-2 NA TRBV12-3/TRBV12-4
TGTGCCAGCAGTTTAAGTGGACAGGGAAGGGGCTACACCTTC CASSLSGQGRGYTF many TRBJ1-2 TRBD1 TRBV12-3/TRBV12-4
TGTGCCAGCAGTTTCGGCAGTGTTTATTGGGGCTACACCTTC CASSFGSVYWGYTF medium-sized TRBJ1-2 NA TRBV12-3/TRBV12-4
TGTGCCAGCAGCCTCGGTGGAGGGAACTATGGCTACACCTTC CASSLGGGNYGYTF many TRBJ1-2 NA TRBV12-3/TRBV12-4
TGTGCCAGCAGCCCAGTACAGAACTATGGCTACACCTTC CASSPVQNYGYTF medium-sized TRBJ1-2 NA TRBV12-3/TRBV12-4
TGTGCCAGCAGTGAGGACAGTGACTATGGCTACACCTTC CASSEDSDYGYTF hyperexpanded TRBJ1-2 NA TRBV12-3/TRBV12-4
TGTGCCAGCAGTAGTAGCGGTAATGGCTACACCTTC CASSSSGNGYTF large TRBJ1-2 NA TRBV12-3/TRBV12-4
TGTGCCAGCGGCCACAGTAACTATGGCTACACCTTC CASGHSNYGYTF large TRBJ1-2 NA TRBV12-3/TRBV12-4
TGTGCCAGCACTGGGACAGGGGTTCACTATGGCTACACCTTC CASTGTGVHYGYTF medium-sized TRBJ1-2 TRBD1 TRBV12-3/TRBV12-4
TGTGCCAGCAGTTTCGTAGACAGGGGCATTGGCTACACCTTC CASSFVDRGIGYTF many TRBJ1-2 TRBD1 TRBV12-3/TRBV12-4
TGTGCCAGCAGCCCCACCGGGGCGAACTATGGCTACACCTTC CASSPTGANYGYTF large TRBJ1-2 NA TRBV12-3/TRBV12-4
TGTGCCAGCAGTTTCCAGGGCAGGGATGGCTACACCTTC CASSFQGRDGYTF large TRBJ1-2 NA TRBV12-3/TRBV12-4
TGTGCCAGCAGTTTTGGGTTATCTGGCGGCTACACCTTC CASSFGLSGGYTF hyperexpanded TRBJ1-2 NA TRBV12-3/TRBV12-4
TGTGCCAGCAGCCCAACTTCGGATACCTATGGCTACACCTTC CASSPTSDTYGYTF large TRBJ1-2 NA TRBV12-3/TRBV12-4
TGTGCCAGCAGTCCACTTGACGGGGCCGCCTATGGCTACACCTTC CASSPLDGAAYGYTF large TRBJ1-2 NA TRBV12-3/TRBV12-4
TGTGCCAGCAGTTTATCGTCAGGTCCCTATGGCTACACCTTC CASSLSSGPYGYTF NA TRBJ1-2 NA TRBV12-3/TRBV12-4
TGTGCCAGCAGCAGAACGACAGAAATTCATGGCTACACCTTC CASSRTTEIHGYTF many TRBJ1-2 NA TRBV12-3/TRBV12-4